The 22 T cell receptor beta chains below were found in one sample sequenced in a study of CXCR3-negative and CXCR3-positive naive CD8 T cells. UMI-labeled 5' RACE yielded the TRB cDNA libraries. For each CDR3 protein, TCRdb gives one entry from its re-call of the 5' RACE reads, without DNA. This sample carries more than 70,000 distinct CDR3 sequences, with approximately 0.67% going to the ten biggest clones. Overall study results and limits: Compared with CXCR3-negative naive cells, CXCR3-positive naive cells showed more hydrophobic TRB CDR3s.

No antigen has been identified for these receptors. Material for sequencing was naive CXCR3+ CD8+ T cells from blood. Subset of the sample: CD45RO-CCR7+CD27+CD95- naive CD8+ T cells expressing CXCR3 (TNR3+). These receptors all come from a human donor in good health. Some clones in this sample may be carry-over from other donors' samples.

The chain combines TRBV28 with TRBJ2-5. From germline, CDR1 is MDHEN and CDR2 SYDVKM. The CDR3 extends over 12 amino acids. The CDR3 reads CASSSLPETQYF.

The genes are TRBV12-3 or TRBV12-4 and TRBJ2-7; the TCRdb D gene call, TRBD2, has no DNA to confirm it. The CDR3 consists of 16 residues. This CDR3 is CASSFILTGVDYEQYF.

This chain joins TRBV29-1 and TRBJ1-1. The germline V gene encodes CDR1 SQVTM and CDR2 ANQGSEA. The CDR3 length is 11 residues. This chain's CDR3 is CSVGDFQTAFF. Combining the CDR3 with reference TRBV29-1 and TRBJ1-1 gives the whole variable domain SAVISQKPSRDICQRGTSLTIQCQVDSQVTMMFWYRQQPGQSLTLIATANQGSEATYESGFVIDKFPISRPNLTFSTLTVSNMSPEDSSIYLCSVGDFQTAFFGQGTRLTVV.

This rearrangement joins TRBV9 to TRBJ2-1; the TCRdb call, TRBD2, lacks DNA for checking. Per germline, CDR1 SGDLS and CDR2 YYNGEE. This CDR3 has 12 amino acids. CDR3 loop: CASSVTADEQFF.

This chain joins TRBV28 and TRBJ2-6; checking the TCRdb D call of TRBD1 is not possible without DNA. CDR1 is MDHEN and CDR2 is SYDVKM in the germline V gene. This CDR3 comprises 16 residues. The CDR3 region is CASSLLGALGANVLTF. The complete variable domain, with remaining parts taken from reference TRBV28 and TRBJ2-6, reads DVKVTQSSRYLVKRTGEKVFLECVQDMDHENMFWYRQDPGLGLRLIYFSYDVKMKEKGDIPEGYSVSREKKERFSLILESASTNQTSMYLCASSLLGALGANVLTFGAGSRLTVL.

This clonotype is called medium-sized based on its frequency. The chain couples TRBV7-7 to TRBJ2-5; TCRdb calls TRBD1, which cannot be checked without DNA. This CDR3 is built from 16 residues. In germline, CDR1 is SSHAT, CDR2 FNYEAQ (reference sequence). The CDR3 reads CASSPSTGLSEETQYF.

This rearrangement joins TRBV20-1 to TRBJ2-7; with no DNA, the TCRdb D assignment of TRBD1 cannot be verified. The CDR3 has 14 amino acids. The germline V gene has CDR1 DFQATT and CDR2 SNEGSKA (reference sequence). This CDR3 reads CSAWGPQEPYEQYF.

The chain carries TRBV6-6 and TRBJ2-7. CDR1 is MNHNY and CDR2 is SVGAGI in the germline V gene (reference sequence). The CDR3 runs 13 residues. The CDR3 loop reads CASSTGASYEQYF.

The gene calls are TRBV29-1 and TRBJ1-1. CDR1 is SQVTM and CDR2 is ANQGSEA in the germline V gene. CDR3 length: 12 amino acids. The CDR3 is CSVAVLNTEAFF.

The chain links TRBV15 to TRBJ2-3; TCRdb's D call of TRBD1 is untestable without DNA. The CDR3 sequence is 16 residues long. Germline CDR1 LNHNV, CDR2 YYDKDF (reference sequence). CDR3: CATSREWGARTDTQYF.

This chain joins TRBV9 and TRBJ2-5; the TCRdb call, TRBD2, lacks DNA for checking. The length of the CDR3 is 14 residues. Per the germline V gene, CDR1 is SGDLS and CDR2 is YYNGEE. The CDR3 here is CASSGTSAEETQYF.

The rearrangement joins TRBV13 to TRBJ1-2; the TCRdb D gene call, TRBD1, has no DNA to confirm it. The CDR3 is 15 amino acids. CDR1 is PRHDT and CDR2 is FYEKMQ in the germline V gene (reference sequence). Here the CDR3 reads CASSRQGNRYYGYTF.

The V and J genes are TRBV7-8 and TRBJ2-5; TCRdb proposes TRBD1, but this gene call is untestable without DNA. CDR1 and CDR2 (germline): SGHVS, FQNEAQ. This CDR3 has 14 residues. The CDR3 region is CASSLRTGGETQYF.

The chain is built from TRBV6-6 and TRBJ1-2. This CDR3 region has 14 residues. Germline CDR1 reads MNHNY; CDR2 reads SVGAGI (reference sequence). The CDR3 protein is CASSYSTDSYGYTF.

The chain couples TRBV7-9 to TRBJ1-1. Germline CDR1 and CDR2: SEHNR and FQNEAQ (reference sequence). The CDR3 is made up of 15 amino acids. The chain's CDR3 is CASSLGGIMNTEAFF.

The V call is TRBV5-1, the J call TRBJ2-3. The CDR3 is 13 residues long. Germline V gene data show CDR1 as SGHRS and CDR2 as YFSETQ. The CDR3 spells CASSLDAADTQYF.

This chain links TRBV28 with TRBJ2-7; with no DNA, the TCRdb D assignment of TRBD1 cannot be verified. Germline assignment: CDR1 MDHEN and CDR2 SYDVKM. CDR3 length: 14 amino acids. CDR3 protein: CASSLWGQGYEQYF.

The J gene is TRBJ2-7, the V gene TRBV28; there is no DNA to check the TCRdb D call of TRBD2. CDR3 length: 16 residues. In germline, CDR1 is MDHEN, CDR2 SYDVKM. The CDR3 loop is CASSLGLAEINYEQYF. Full variable domain (rest looked up from reference TRBV28 and TRBJ2-7): DVKVTQSSRYLVKRTGEKVFLECVQDMDHENMFWYRQDPGLGLRLIYFSYDVKMKEKGDIPEGYSVSREKKERFSLILESASTNQTSMYLCASSLGLAEINYEQYFGPGTRLTVT.

CDR3 region: CASSPRQRPYEQYF. The chain carries TRBV18 and TRBJ2-7; TCRdb indicates TRBD1, and absent DNA this call remains unverified. The V gene's germline CDR1 is KGHSH and CDR2 LQKENI. This CDR3 region has 14 residues.

The chain couples TRBV4-1 to TRBJ2-3. This CDR3 is 15 amino acids long. CDR1 MGHRA and CDR2 YSYEKL come from the germline V gene. CDR3 region: CASSQEPGRRDTQYF.

The chain uses TRBV6-2 or TRBV6-3 and TRBJ1-6; TCRdb lists TRBD1, though no DNA is available to test this call. Germline CDR1 MNHEY, CDR2 SVGEGT. This CDR3 spans 15 amino acids. The CDR3 loop reads CASSYLGQENSPLHF.

This rearrangement joins TRBV18 to TRBJ1-4; TCRdb calls TRBD1, which cannot be checked without DNA. The CDR3 is 16 amino acids. Germline CDR1 reads KGHSH; CDR2 reads LQKENI. CDR3 amino acids: CASSASLQGENEKLFF.